This TCR beta chain was observed in a study of blood T cell repertoires in COVID-19. Study summary: The cDNA or gDNA used as material had been derived from T cells, B-cell-depleted T cells, or PBMCs.

Authors' data handling: Estimation of nucleated cell counts was performed using reference gene primer amplification. TCRdb keeps only in-frame clones here, not all; method: immunoSEQ multiplex PCR. V and J calls and clone size are copied from that table; D and trimming were computed from the DNA. The table lists more than 65,000 clones, around 85% of them singletons, with under 6% in the top ten. Germline V CDR1 and CDR2: MNHEY, SVGAGI. The junction had 12 bases not matched to a gene; V was cut back by 6 bases and J by 7 bases. The CDR3 extends over 14 amino acids. The source is a man at least 80 years old with acute or convalescent COVID-19. The sample taken for sequencing was peripheral blood. The chain recombines TRBV6-5 with TRBJ2-7, with 7 bases identical to TRBD1. The CDR3: CASRPSGQSLEQYF. In DNA form, the CDR3 reads TGTGCCAGCAGACCCTCGGGACAGAGTTTGGAGCAGTACTTC.